One and the same sample provided the 14 T cell receptor beta chains below, sequenced in a study of Tregs in tolerant kidney transplant recipients. The data were produced by immunoSEQ multiplex PCR, yet TCRdb's version contains in-frame clones alone and is incomplete. There are 84,000 or so clones in the sample; 93% occur only once, and approximately 1.5% lies in the top ten. Mixed chimerism was transient after nonmyeloablative marrow transplants from related graft donors. The sample was CD4+ T cells from blood (PBMCs), taken 12 months after the transplant. Receptors were obtained from a human patient who received a combined kidney and bone marrow transplant. A subset of T cells may come from the graft donor.

The chain links TRBV7-2 to TRBJ1-6, with D unclear. Trimming pared 1 base from V and 9 bases from J, leaving 10 bases between. The CDR3 runs 14 residues. The V gene's germline CDR1 is SGHTA and CDR2 FQGNSA. The CDR3 bases are TGTGCCAGCAGCTTAGACCTCCCAGGTTCACCCCTCCACTTT. The encoded protein is CASSLDLPGSPLHF.

The chain is built from TRBV5-1 and TRBJ2-5; no firm D call. This CDR3 contains 15 residues. V was trimmed by 0 bases and J by 5 bases, leaving 14 bases between them. The germline CDR1 and CDR2 sequences are SGHRS and YFSETQ. In nucleotides, the CDR3 is TGCGCCAGCAGCTTGGGCACTGCTAATTATGAGACCCAGTACTTC. Translated: CASSLGTANYETQYF.

V and J are TRBV18 and TRBJ2-2; the D is unclear. CDR3 length: 14 amino acids. Trimming stripped 1 base from V and 4 bases from J, with 7 bases between. Germline V CDR1 and CDR2: KGHSH, LQKENI. The CDR3 loop reads CASSPRGVTGELFF. In nucleotides, the CDR3 is TGTGCCAGCTCACCACGAGGCGTCACCGGGGAGCTGTTTTTT.

The V gene is TRBV30, the J gene TRBJ2-7; 12 nucleotides line up with TRBD2. Germline V CDR1 and CDR2: GTSNPN, SVGIG (reference sequence). The CDR3 is made up of 14 amino acids. With 1 base clipped from V and 3 bases from J, the junction kept 1 base outside the gene matches. As DNA, the CDR3 is TGTGCCTGGAGTGCGGGACTAGCGGGCTACGAGCAGTACTTC. Translating it yields CAWSAGLAGYEQYF.

The V call is TRBV27, the J call TRBJ2-7, with D tentatively TRBD1 (6 bases). The ends were cut back, 5 bases at V and 3 bases at J, with 23 bases in the middle. The CDR3 consists of 17 residues. Looked up from germline, CDR1 is MNHEY and CDR2 is SMNVEV (reference sequence). CDR3 protein: CASSPRRGGIRVYEQYF. CDR3 nucleotide sequence: TGTGCCAGCAGTCCCCGCAGGGGCGGAATAAGGGTCTACGAGCAGTACTTC.

The sample holds one count of this clone. The V gene is TRBV13, the J gene TRBJ2-7, with unresolved D. The CDR3 sequence is 12 residues long. CDR1 and CDR2 from the germline V gene are PRHDT and FYEKMQ (reference sequence). V was pared by 0 bases and J by 6 bases, with 6 bases between. CDR3 sequence reads: CASSLGPLEQYF. In DNA, the CDR3 is TGTGCCAGCAGCTTAGGCCCCCTCGAGCAGTACTTC.

The chain recombines TRBV18 with TRBJ1-1; 10 bases are a match to TRBD1. The CDR3 totals 13 residues. V trimming: 3 bases; J trimming: 11 bases; junction bases outside the gene matches: 6. CDR1 is KGHSH and CDR2 is LQKENI in the germline V gene. This CDR3 reads CASSPKTGGDAFF. CDR3 DNA: TGTGCCAGCTCACCGAAGACAGGGGGCGACGCTTTCTTT.

The V call is TRBV4-3, the J call TRBJ1-2; D is possibly TRBD1 (6 bases). The V and J ends lost 0 bases and 5 bases respectively, with 13 bases between them. The CDR3 extends over 15 amino acids. Germline V lookup: CDR1 LGHNA, CDR2 YSLEER. CDR3 nucleotides: TGCGCCAGCAGCCAAGATCAGGACAGCCGATATGGCTACACCTTC. Translated: CASSQDQDSRYGYTF.

This clone is a singleton in its sample. The V and J genes are TRBV18 and TRBJ1-2; 8 bases align to TRBD1. The CDR3 has 16 residues. V trimming: 4 bases; J trimming: 0 bases; junction bases outside the gene matches: 7. The germline V gene encodes CDR1 KGHSH and CDR2 LQKENI. The chain's CDR3 is CASSRGTGLSNYGYTF. As DNA, the CDR3 is TGTGCCAGCTCACGAGGGACAGGTCTTTCTAACTATGGCTACACCTTC. The entire variable domain, with the rest obtained from reference TRBV18 and TRBJ1-2, is as follows: NAGVMQNPRHLVRRRGQEARLRCSPMKGHSHVYWYRQLPEEGLKFMVYLQKENIIDESGMPKERFSAEFPKEGPSILRIQQVVRGDSAAYFCASSRGTGLSNYGYTFGSGTRLTVV.

In its sample, this clone was seen a few times. The rearrangement uses TRBV11-2 and TRBJ2-1; 7 bases map to TRBD2. The CDR3 length is 14 residues. Trimming cost V 2 bases and J 3 bases; bases outside gene matches: 1. CDR1 is SGHAT and CDR2 is FQNNGV in the germline V gene. The CDR3 protein is CASSLTGGYNEQFF. In DNA form, the CDR3 reads TGTGCCAGCAGCTTAACGGGGGGCTACAATGAGCAGTTCTTC.

J is TRBJ1-6 and V is TRBV9; no reliable D call. Trimming took 3 bases from V and 9 from J, leaving 10 bases between them. Germline V gene lookup returns CDR1 SGDLS and CDR2 YYNGEE. The CDR3 spans 13 residues. CDR3 coding DNA: TGTGCCAGCAGCGCGGACTCTTTTTCACCCCTCCACTTT. It yields the protein CASSADSFSPLHF.

The rearrangement links TRBV6-6 to TRBJ1-1; possibly TRBD1 for D (5 bases). CDR1 is MNHNY and CDR2 is SVGAGI in the germline V gene (reference sequence). The CDR3 totals 14 residues. V dropped 1 base and J dropped 5 bases, with 11 bases sitting between them. The CDR3 bases are TGTGCCAGCAGTTACTTGGGGGAGGGGACTGAAGCTTTCTTT. Translation: CASSYLGEGTEAFF.

The V gene is TRBV28, the J gene TRBJ1-1; D possibly corresponds to TRBD1 (5 bases). This CDR3 is built from 15 residues. Trimming took 3 bases from V and 4 from J, leaving 15 bases between them. Germline V gene data show CDR1 as MDHEN and CDR2 as SYDVKM. CDR3 amino acids: CASSLRRGITTEAFF. The CDR3 nucleotides read TGTGCCAGCAGTTTGCGGAGGGGTATCACCACTGAAGCTTTCTTT.

In its sample, this clone was seen once. This chain links TRBV7-2 with TRBJ1-2; TRBD1 matches 7 bases. With V trimmed by 5 bases and J by 3 bases, 9 bases remained unmatched. CDR3 length: 15 residues. CDR1 is SGHTA, CDR2 FQGNSA, per germline. The CDR3 region has the DNA TGTGCCAGCAGCCTTATGACAGGGTGGGACTATGGCTACACCTTC. Protein sequence: CASSLMTGWDYGYTF.